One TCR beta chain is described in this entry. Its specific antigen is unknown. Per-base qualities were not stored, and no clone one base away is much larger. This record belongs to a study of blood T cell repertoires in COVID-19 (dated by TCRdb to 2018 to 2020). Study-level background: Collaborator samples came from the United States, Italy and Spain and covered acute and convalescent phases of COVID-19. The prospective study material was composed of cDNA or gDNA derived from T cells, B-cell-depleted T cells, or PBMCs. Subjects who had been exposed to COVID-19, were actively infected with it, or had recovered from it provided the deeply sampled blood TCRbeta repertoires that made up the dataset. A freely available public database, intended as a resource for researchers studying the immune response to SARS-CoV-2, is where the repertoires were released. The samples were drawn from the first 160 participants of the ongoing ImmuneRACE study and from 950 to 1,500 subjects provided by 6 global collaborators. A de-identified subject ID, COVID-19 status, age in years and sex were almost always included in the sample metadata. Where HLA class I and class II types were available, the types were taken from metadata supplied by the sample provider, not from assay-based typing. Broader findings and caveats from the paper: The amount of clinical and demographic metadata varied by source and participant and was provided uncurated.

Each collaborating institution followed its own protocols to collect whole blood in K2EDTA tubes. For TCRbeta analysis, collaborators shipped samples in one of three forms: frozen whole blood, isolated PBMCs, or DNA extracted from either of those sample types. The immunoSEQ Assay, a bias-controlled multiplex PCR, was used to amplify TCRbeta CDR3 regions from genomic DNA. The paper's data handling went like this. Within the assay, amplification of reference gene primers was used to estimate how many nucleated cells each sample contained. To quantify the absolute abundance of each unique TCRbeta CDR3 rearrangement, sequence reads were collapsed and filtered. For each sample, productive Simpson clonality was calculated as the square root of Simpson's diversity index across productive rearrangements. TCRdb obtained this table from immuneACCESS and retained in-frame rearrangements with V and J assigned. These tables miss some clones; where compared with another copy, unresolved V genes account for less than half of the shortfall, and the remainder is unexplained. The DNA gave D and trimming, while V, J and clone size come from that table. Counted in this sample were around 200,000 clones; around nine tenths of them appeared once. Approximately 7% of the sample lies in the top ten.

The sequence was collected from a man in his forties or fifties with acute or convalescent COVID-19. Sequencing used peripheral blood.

At the DNA level, the sequence is TGTGCCAGCAGCTACTTAGCGTCCGCGAACACCGGGGAGCTGTTTTTT. This translates into CASSYLASANTGELFF. The rearrangement combines TRBV11-2 with TRBJ2-2; the D gene is perhaps TRBD2, from 5 matching bases. The cysteine opens and the phenylalanine closes a CDR3 of 16 amino acids. The read is trimmed to its CDR3 DNA, 48 bases read in frame from base 1. The germline ends are 12 bases apart after V is trimmed by 4 bases and J by 0 bases. Taken from the germline V gene, the CDR1 and CDR2 loops are SGHAT and FQNNGV.